Given below is one TCR beta chain in context. Antigen specificity is unknown. This CDR3 spans 18 amino acids. The data were taken from a study of cytotoxic CD8 clonotypes in ibrutinib-treated CLL. Background on the study: The cohort had over nine relapsed/refractory and around 14 treatment-naive patients, roughly 17 IGHV unmutated. The study, taken as a whole, reports: Treatment saw public clonotypes, which were uncommon, either contract or stay stable.

A 1 in 200,000 to 1 in 1 million T cell depth was the sequencing target. The assay was immunoSEQ multiplex PCR, and TCRdb's table has in-frame clones only and misses some. Here the sample spans around 300,000 clones, just under 80% being singletons. The J gene is TRBJ1-1, the V gene TRBV21-1; the DNA was not compared with TRBD1, the D call given in the table. TRBV21-1 is noted as a pseudogene. Sequences were derived from PBMCs, sampled before ibrutinib treatment. The origin of this receptor is a human donor with chronic lymphocytic leukemia. CDR3 bases: TGTGCCAGCAGCCGCAGGCCGGGACAGGGGGCGTTGTACACTGAAGCTTTCTTT. It encodes CASSRRPGQGALYTEAFF.